Listed here is a single T cell receptor (beta chain). The antigen is unknown. The V and J ends lost 0 bases and 2 bases respectively, with 8 bases between them. Germline lookup yields CDR1 MNHEY and CDR2 SVGAGI. The CDR3 is made up of 15 amino acids. The method was immunoSEQ multiplex PCR; TCRdb's version includes in-frame clones alone and lacks a portion of them. The repertoire holds about 150,000 clones, with about nine tenths as singletons. This sample was included in a study of T cell responses to AZD1222 COVID-19 vaccine. Study observations and caveats: Just a handful of AZD1222 recipients tested seropositive at baseline. Spike-specific TCR breadth and depth were elevated following two AZD1222 doses.

This receptor was identified in an adult in good health. The V gene is TRBV6-5, the J gene TRBJ1-3, with no clear D. The input for sequencing was peripheral blood, taken on day 0 of MenACWY control vaccination. CDR3 region: CASSYSGQAGNTIYF. In DNA, the CDR3 is TGTGCCAGCAGTTACTCCGGTCAGGCTGGAAACACCATATATTTT.